A selection of T cell receptor beta chains follows, all from one sample in a study of T cell responses to AZD1222 COVID-19 vaccine. Produced via immunoSEQ multiplex PCR; TCRdb's table is partial and in-frame only. The repertoire holds over 100,000 clones, with nearly 90% as singletons. Material: peripheral blood, obtained on day 0 of AZD1222 vaccination. These receptors came from an adult in good health. Each CDR3 is given with its conserved first and last residue. The D gene is left open where the match is weak. Clone size is given for some rows only: seen once, a few or many times, or a class if the clone is expanded.

V gene	J gene	clone size	D gene	CDR3 DNA	CDR3 protein
TRBV6-2/TRBV6-3	TRBJ1-3	NA	NA	TGTGCCAGCAGCCCTATCCCCAGCCTCTCTGGAAACACCATATATTTT	CASSPIPSLSGNTIYF
TRBV3-1/TRBV3-2	TRBJ1-6	NA	NA	TGTGCCAGCAGCCAAGAGGTGGCCACGTCGCCCCTCCACTTT	CASSQEVATSPLHF
TRBV2	TRBJ2-5	NA	NA	TGTGCCAGCGGGGAGACCCAGTACTTC	CASGETQYF
TRBV12-3/TRBV12-4	TRBJ2-1	few	NA	TGTGCCAGCAGTGCCAACAGGGCGGGTAAGCAGTTCTTC	CASSANRAGKQFF
TRBV7-9	TRBJ1-1	NA	TRBD1	TGTGCCAGCAGCTACCCCGGACAGGGGGCCTCTGAAGCTTTCTTT	CASSYPGQGASEAFF
TRBV2	TRBJ2-2	NA	NA	TGTGCCAGCACCCGGACCGCTGCGAACACCGGGGAGCTGTTTTTT	CASTRTAANTGELFF
TRBV10-3	TRBJ1-1	NA	NA	TGTGCCATCAGTGAGAAGGGCAACACTGAAGCTTTCTTT	CAISEKGNTEAFF
TRBV30	TRBJ2-7	once	TRBD1	TGTGCCTGGTGGGCCGGACAGGGGGCCGGCGAGCAGTACTTC	CAWWAGQGAGEQYF
TRBV30	TRBJ1-4	once	NA	TGTGCCGCCCCCTCGAGAGGGGCAAGTGAAAAACTGTTTTTT	CAAPSRGASEKLFF
TRBV6-6	TRBJ1-6	NA	TRBD1	TGTGCCAGCAGAGCAGGGGGCGATTCACCCCTCCACTTT	CASRAGGDSPLHF
TRBV2	TRBJ2-1	NA	NA	TGTGCCAGCGATAAGAGCTCCTACAATGAGCAGTTCTTC	CASDKSSYNEQFF
TRBV12-5	TRBJ2-1	NA	TRBD2	TGTGCTAGTGGTTTGATTCTAGCGGGGACACGTGAGCAGTTCTTC	CASGLILAGTREQFF
TRBV25-1	TRBJ1-1	NA	NA	TGTGCCAGCAGTGAACCAGGCCCGAACACTGAAGCTTTCTTT	CASSEPGPNTEAFF
TRBV4-1	TRBJ1-4	NA	NA	TGCGCCAGCGGTCGTGGATTTAATGAAAAACTGTTTTTT	CASGRGFNEKLFF
TRBV25-1	TRBJ2-2	NA	TRBD1	TGTGCCAGCAGGGACAGGCTTAACACCGGGGAGCTGTTTTTT	CASRDRLNTGELFF
TRBV9	TRBJ2-7	NA	TRBD2	TGTGCCAGCAGCGTAGGACTAGCGGGCCACGAGCAGTACTTC	CASSVGLAGHEQYF
TRBV19	TRBJ2-2	NA	NA	TGTGCCAGTAGTGGGAGTTACCGGAACACCGGGGAGCTGTTTTTT	CASSGSYRNTGELFF
TRBV7-8	TRBJ2-5	once	TRBD1	TGTGCCAGCAGCTTAGGAACTTCAGGGGGAGAGACCCAGTACTTC	CASSLGTSGGETQYF
TRBV28	TRBJ1-5	NA	TRBD1	TGTGCCAGCAGTCCCCCGGGGACAGGGTTTAAACCCCAGCATTTT	CASSPPGTGFKPQHF
TRBV2	TRBJ2-7	NA	NA	TGTGCCAGCAGTGAAGCGCTTGGCCTAAGAGGGCAGTACTTC	CASSEALGLRGQYF
TRBV4-1	TRBJ2-1	NA	TRBD2	TGCGCCAGCAGTCCTAGCGGGGCCTACAATGAGCAGTTCTTC	CASSPSGAYNEQFF
TRBV19	TRBJ1-5	NA	NA	TGTGCCAGTAGCCCCCACCGTTCCCAAATTAGCAATCAGCCCCAGCATTTT	CASSPHRSQISNQPQHF
TRBV3-1/TRBV3-2	TRBJ1-5	NA	NA	TGTGCCAGCAGCCAAGACCAAGGTAGCAATCAGCCCCAGCATTTT	CASSQDQGSNQPQHF
TRBV5-1	TRBJ2-1	NA	TRBD2	TGCGCCAGCAGCTCGAGCGGGGAGACTATTGAGCAGTTCTTC	CASSSSGETIEQFF
TRBV29-1	TRBJ1-2	NA	NA	TGCAGCGTTGAAGATTGGCAAGACCGCCTCGGCTACACCTTC	CSVEDWQDRLGYTF
TRBV6-5	TRBJ2-4	NA	NA	TGTGCCAGCAGGGACCTGACAGGAAACATTCAGTACTTC	CASRDLTGNIQYF
TRBV6-4	TRBJ2-6	NA	NA	TGTGCCAGCAGCCCGAGGGACCGGACCTCTGGGGCCAACGTCCTGACTTTC	CASSPRDRTSGANVLTF
TRBV5-1	TRBJ2-7	few	TRBD1	TGCGCCAGCAGCCCGGGACAGGGGTATGCCTACGAGCAGTACTTC	CASSPGQGYAYEQYF